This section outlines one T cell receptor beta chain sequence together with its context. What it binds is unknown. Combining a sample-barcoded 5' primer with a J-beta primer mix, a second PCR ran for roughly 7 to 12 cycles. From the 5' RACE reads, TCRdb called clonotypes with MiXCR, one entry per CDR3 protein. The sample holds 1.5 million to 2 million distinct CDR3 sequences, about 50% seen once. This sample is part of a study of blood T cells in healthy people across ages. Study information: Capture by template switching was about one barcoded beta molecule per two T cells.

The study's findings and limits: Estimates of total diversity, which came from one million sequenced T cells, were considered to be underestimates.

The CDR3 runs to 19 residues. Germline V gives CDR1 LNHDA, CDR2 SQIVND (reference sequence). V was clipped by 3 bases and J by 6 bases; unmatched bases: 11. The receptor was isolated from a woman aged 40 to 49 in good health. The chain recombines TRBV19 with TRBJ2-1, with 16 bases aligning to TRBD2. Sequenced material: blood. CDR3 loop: CASSISGTSGGGRFNEQFF. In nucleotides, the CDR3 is TGTGCCAGTAGTATTTCCGGGACTAGCGGGGGGGGCCGGTTCAATGAGCAGTTCTTC.